The 26 T cell receptor beta chains presented below share a single source sample, sequenced in a study of T cell responses to AZD1222 COVID-19 vaccine. TCRdb's table, derived via immunoSEQ multiplex PCR, lists solely in-frame clones and lacks some. The sample contains tens of thousands of clones, 83% of which appear only once. The source was peripheral blood, collected 28 days after the second AZD1222 dose. These receptors originate from an adult who received the AZD1222 COVID-19 vaccine.

The chain links TRBV11-2 to TRBJ2-2; D remains ambiguous. Trimming stripped 1 base from V and 4 bases from J, with 7 bases between. There are 14 residues in the CDR3. Per the germline V gene, CDR1 is SGHAT and CDR2 is FQNNGV. The CDR3 reads CASSLARVTGELFF. Here the CDR3 DNA reads TGTGCCAGCAGCTTAGCTAGGGTCACCGGGGAGCTGTTTTTT.

V and J are TRBV7-8 and TRBJ2-5; the D call may be TRBD1 or TRBD2 (5 bases each). Per germline, CDR1 SGHVS and CDR2 FQNEAQ. Trimming took off 5 bases at V and 4 bases at J, with 17 bases between the two ends. This CDR3 has 15 residues. The CDR3: CASSPIRDGVETQYF. In DNA form, the CDR3 reads TGTGCCAGCAGCCCAATACGGGACGGGGTAGAGACCCAGTACTTC. The full variable domain, in which reference TRBV7-8 and TRBJ2-5 provide the parts outside the CDR3, is GAGVSQSPRYKVAKRGQDVALRCDPISGHVSLFWYQQALGQGPEFLTYFQNEAQLDKSGLPSDRFFAERPEGSVSTLKIQRTQQEDSAVYLCASSPIRDGVETQYFGPGTRLLVL.

The chain links TRBV21-1 to TRBJ2-6; TRBD1, as called in the table, went unchecked against the DNA. TRBV21-1 is marked as a pseudogene. The CDR3 spans 16 residues. The CDR3 sequence: CALRGGSFSGANVLTF. As DNA, the CDR3 is TGTGCCCTACGAGGGGGTTCTTTCTCTGGGGCCAACGTCCTGACTTTC.

The chain recombines TRBV5-1 with TRBJ2-5; 9 bases map to TRBD1. V gave up 1 base and J gave up 3 bases; unmatched junction bases: 1. The length of the CDR3 is 14 residues. CDR1 is SGHRS, CDR2 YFSETQ, per germline. Here the CDR3 reads CASSLTGGEETQYF. CDR3 bases: TGCGCCAGCAGCTTGACAGGGGGCGAAGAGACCCAGTACTTC.

V gene TRBV5-6 combines with J gene TRBJ1-2; 8 bases align to TRBD1. The CDR3 extends over 14 amino acids. V shed 5 bases, J shed 7 bases, and the junction held 10 bases outside the gene matches. From germline, CDR1 is SGHDT and CDR2 YYEEEE. In DNA form, the CDR3 reads TGTGCCAGCAGATCAGGACAGGGTCTGGGTGGCTACACCTTC. Protein product: CASRSGQGLGGYTF.

The gene calls are TRBV4-3 and TRBJ2-7, with 10 bases lining up with TRBD1. This CDR3 contains 18 residues. The trim removed 2 bases at V and 4 bases at J, leaving 14 bases unmatched. From germline, CDR1 is LGHNA and CDR2 YSLEER. The CDR3 DNA follows: TGCGCCAGCAGCCAATCGACAGGGGGCCCTCATAAATTTTACGAGCAGTACTTC. It translates to CASSQSTGGPHKFYEQYF.

Only one count was recorded for this clone. V usage is TRBV10-3 and J usage is TRBJ1-6, with 7 bases that match TRBD1. With 11 bases clipped from V and 5 bases from J, the junction kept 6 bases outside the gene matches. CDR1 and CDR2 from the germline V gene are ENHRY and SYGVKD. The CDR3 extends over 13 amino acids. The CDR3 sequence: CAAGDSNNSPLHF. CDR3 DNA sequence: TGTGCCGCCGGGGACAGCAATAATTCACCCCTCCACTTT.

This sequence joins TRBV6-5 and TRBJ2-7; tentative D call: TRBD1 (6 bases). Trimming took off 5 bases at V and 8 bases at J, with 19 bases between the two ends. This CDR3 has 14 amino acids. Looked up from germline, CDR1 is MNHEY and CDR2 is SVGAGI. The CDR3 spells CASSRGSVGAKQYF. The CDR3 DNA reads TGTGCCAGCAGTAGGGGGTCGGTGGGGGCGAAGCAGTACTTC.

The CDR3 spells CASKGAGTEAFF. In DNA, the CDR3 is TGTGCCAGCAAGGGGGCGGGTACTGAAGCTTTCTTT. The chain combines TRBV3-1 (or the pseudogene TRBV3-2) with TRBJ1-1; 7 positions match TRBD1. The J segment lost 5 bases and the V segment lost 7 bases, leaving 4 bases of the junction unmatched. The CDR3 sequence is 12 residues long. CDR1 and CDR2 (germline): LGHDT, YNNKEL (reference sequence).

This chain links TRBV7-2 with TRBJ1-5; D might be TRBD1 (5 bases). Trimming cost V 2 bases and J 6 bases, with 20 bases left between them. CDR1 is SGHTA and CDR2 is FQGNSA in the germline V gene. The CDR3 is 17 amino acids. This CDR3 is CASSLIWDRVSGQPQHF. The DNA of the CDR3 is TGTGCCAGCAGCTTAATTTGGGACCGGGTTTCTGGTCAGCCCCAGCATTTT.

The chain links TRBV20-1 to TRBJ1-1; D not resolved. Germline CDR1 is DFQATT and CDR2 is SNEGSKA (reference sequence). The length of the CDR3 is 14 residues. V lost 3 bases and J lost 4, with 15 bases in between. CDR3 region: CSASDLRVSTEAFF. CDR3 DNA: TGCAGTGCTAGTGACCTGAGGGTTTCCACTGAAGCTTTCTTT.

The J gene is TRBJ2-7, the V gene TRBV4-1, with 7 positions matching TRBD2. V lost 3 bases, J lost 1 base, and 9 bases stayed unmatched. The V gene's germline CDR1 is MGHRA and CDR2 YSYEKL. The CDR3 is 16 amino acids. The CDR3 nucleotides are TGCGCCAGCAGCCAGACGGGGCGGGGGTTGTCCTACGAGCAGTACTTC. The encoded protein is CASSQTGRGLSYEQYF.

The V call is TRBV5-1, the J call TRBJ1-3; a weak D match, TRBD1 (5 bases). The CDR3 is 14 residues long. The germline CDR1 and CDR2 sequences are SGHRS and YFSETQ. The V and J ends lost 4 bases and 0 bases respectively, with 8 bases between them. The CDR3 coding sequence is TGCGCCAGCAGCCCGCAGGGCTCTGGAAACACCATATATTTT. Protein sequence: CASSPQGSGNTIYF.

V and J are TRBV9 and TRBJ1-3, with D tentatively TRBD1 (6 bases). This CDR3 region has 16 residues. CDR1 and CDR2 (germline): SGDLS, YYNGEE. V shed 1 base and J shed 0 bases, with 11 bases lying between them. The CDR3 spells CASSVNQGSSGNTIYF. For the CDR3, the DNA is TGTGCCAGCAGCGTAAATCAGGGGAGCTCTGGAAACACCATATATTTT.

This clone was observed a handful of times. The chain employs TRBV6-1 and TRBJ1-5; D is unclear. The CDR3 loop spans 15 amino acids. In germline, CDR1 is MNHNS, CDR2 SASEGT. Deletions cut 2 bases from V and 0 bases from J, with 8 bases between. The CDR3 sequence is CASSEWADSNQPQHF. CDR3 DNA sequence: TGTGCCAGCAGTGAATGGGCGGATAGCAATCAGCCCCAGCATTTT.

J is TRBJ1-1 and V is TRBV24-1; D is ambiguous. The length of the CDR3 is 14 residues. The V gene's germline CDR1 is KGHDR and CDR2 SFDVKD. Deletions cut 4 bases from V and 1 base from J, with 9 bases between. The CDR3 bases are TGTGCCACCAGTGAGGTGGTAGGGAACACTGAAGCTTTCTTT. It codes for CATSEVVGNTEAFF.

The chain employs TRBV7-6 and TRBJ2-1; possibly TRBD2 for D (5 bases). Per the germline V gene, CDR1 is SGHVS and CDR2 is FNYEAQ. The CDR3 totals 13 residues. The V and J ends lost 5 bases and 6 bases respectively, with 11 bases between them. CDR3 DNA: TGTGCCAGCAGCCCCGGGAAGCTCAATGAGCAGTTCTTC. The encoded protein is CASSPGKLNEQFF.

This chain links TRBV7-9 with TRBJ2-3; D uncertain. This CDR3 region has 15 residues. Germline assignment: CDR1 SEHNR and CDR2 FQNEAQ (reference sequence). With 1 base removed from V and 1 base from J, the gap between germline ends came to 9 bases. The CDR3 reads CASSLDGLGTDTQYF. The CDR3, as DNA: TGTGCCAGCAGCTTAGATGGCCTCGGCACAGATACGCAGTATTTT. Looking up the rest from reference TRBV7-9 and TRBJ2-3 gives the full variable domain: DTGVSQNPRHKITKRGQNVTFRCDPISEHNRLYWYRQTLGQGPEFLTYFQNEAQLEKSRLLSDRFSAERPKGSFSTLEIQRTEQGDSAMYLCASSLDGLGTDTQYFGPGTRLTVL.

V gene TRBV18 combines with J gene TRBJ1-4; D gene ambiguous. This CDR3 region has 14 residues. V lost 1 base, J lost 1 base, and 4 bases lay in between. The germline CDR1 and CDR2 sequences are KGHSH and LQKENI. CDR3 bases: TGTGCCAGCTCACCACAGGGAACTAATGAAAAACTGTTTTTT. This codes for CASSPQGTNEKLFF.

The chain is built from TRBV21-1 and TRBJ1-1; TRBD1, as called in the table, went unchecked against the DNA. TRBV21-1 has pseudogene status. The CDR3 is 14 residues long. CDR3 nucleotides: TGTGCCAGCAGCAAAGAACCAGGGGGCGCTGAAGCTTTCTTT. This gives the protein CASSKEPGGAEAFF.

This clone was picked up a small number of times. CDR3 region: CASSLETGRTDTQYF. In nucleotides, the CDR3 is TGCGCCAGCAGCTTGGAGACAGGGCGCACAGATACGCAGTATTTT. The rearrangement joins TRBV5-1 to TRBJ2-3, with 7 bases identical to TRBD1. The germline V gene encodes CDR1 SGHRS and CDR2 YFSETQ. V lost 0 bases to trimming and J lost 1 base; unmatched junction nucleotides: 2. The CDR3 runs 15 residues.

The CDR3: CASSTHTQGAEAFF. The CDR3, as DNA: TGTGCCAGCAGCACCCACACCCAGGGGGCAGAAGCTTTCTTT. The V and J genes are TRBV11-2 and TRBJ1-1, with 8 bases matching TRBD1. V was clipped by 5 bases and J by 8 bases; unmatched bases: 10. The CDR3 runs 14 residues. CDR1 and CDR2 from the germline V gene are SGHAT and FQNNGV. The whole variable domain, remainder taken from reference TRBV11-2 and TRBJ1-1, is EAGVAQSPRYKIIEKRQSVAFWCNPISGHATLYWYQQILGQGPKLLIQFQNNGVVDDSQLPKDRFSAERLKGVDSTLKIQPAKLEDSAVYLCASSTHTQGAEAFFGQGTRLTVV.

The chain employs TRBV29-1 and TRBJ1-2; D not resolved. The CDR3 length is 13 residues. Germline CDR1 SQVTM, CDR2 ANQGSEA. Between the trimmed V and J ends, which lost 3 bases and 1 base, there was a span of 9 bases. The CDR3: CSVDIGFNYGYTF. The CDR3 nucleotides are TGCAGCGTTGATATCGGCTTTAACTATGGCTACACCTTC.

The chain links TRBV15 to TRBJ2-3; D remains unclear. CDR1 is LNHNV, CDR2 YYDKDF, per germline (reference sequence). The CDR3 has 12 amino acids. V was trimmed by 5 bases and J by 6 bases, leaving 9 bases between them. As DNA, the CDR3 is TGTGCCACCAGCTTAAACAAGGATACGCAGTATTTT. This encodes CATSLNKDTQYF.

V usage is TRBV28 and J usage is TRBJ1-4, with D possibly matching TRBD1 (5 bases). Germline-derived CDR1 and CDR2 are MDHEN and SYDVKM. V gave up 10 bases and J gave up 5 bases, with 14 bases separating them. The CDR3 is 13 amino acids. CDR3 bases: TGTGCCACCGGGGGAATCCCCAATGAAAAACTGTTTTTT. Translating it yields CATGGIPNEKLFF.

The chain links TRBV6-5 to TRBJ2-1; TRBD1 aligns across 7 bases. Germline assignment: CDR1 MNHEY and CDR2 SVGAGI. After removal of 0 bases from V and 8 bases from J, the junction contained 10 bases not matched to a gene. CDR3 size: 16 residues. CDR3 protein: CASSYSKVTGDHEQFF. The CDR3 nucleotides read TGTGCCAGCAGTTACTCTAAGGTTACAGGGGACCATGAGCAGTTCTTC.